The rows below give T cell receptor beta chains drawn from one sample of a study of Ad26.COV2.S vaccination and SARS-CoV-2 variants. Assay used: immunoSEQ multiplex PCR; TCRdb lists only in-frame clones, some missing. The sample has 350,000 to 500,000 clones, 90% seen once; the top ten hold around 4.5%. Sequences were derived from peripheral blood, sampled in a trial of Ad26.COV2.S vaccine versus placebo. These receptors were taken from a person aged 18-60 years who received the Ad26.COV2.S COVID-19 vaccine or a placebo. The CDR3 runs from the conserved cysteine through the conserved F or W. The D gene is left open where the match is weak. Rows may omit the clone size; those that give it use once, few, many or a size class.

- TRBJ1-4 - TRBV18 CASSPARGASNEKLFF TGTGCCAGCTCACCCGCTAGGGGCGCGTCTAATGAAAAACTGTTTTTT
- TRBJ2-7 TRBD2 TRBV13 CASSQGLAAYEQYF TGTGCCAGCAGCCAAGGACTAGCGGCCTACGAGCAGTACTTC
few TRBJ2-6 TRBD1 TRBV3-1/TRBV3-2 CATTGTGASGANVLTF TGTGCCACTACCGGGACAGGAGCTTCTGGGGCCAACGTCCTGACTTTC
- TRBJ2-2 TRBD2 TRBV6-4 CASTPLAGVTGELFF TGTGCCAGCACCCCGCTAGCGGGAGTCACCGGGGAGCTGTTTTTT
- TRBJ1-4 - TRBV11-2 CASSPSLTGYNEKLFF TGTGCCAGCAGCCCTAGCTTGACGGGGTATAATGAAAAACTGTTTTTT
- TRBJ2-3 - TRBV4-2 CASSQEGFTDTQYF TGTGCCAGCAGCCAAGAAGGTTTCACAGATACGCAGTATTTT
- TRBJ1-6 - TRBV27 CASSYRDYSPLHF TGTGCCAGCAGTTACAGGGATTATTCACCCCTCCACTTT
once TRBJ2-7 - TRBV14 CASSLVPGPQYF TGTGCCAGCAGCCTAGTCCCCGGACCGCAGTACTTC
- TRBJ1-6 - TRBV12-3/TRBV12-4 CASSFRDLPLHF TGTGCCAGCAGTTTCCGGGATCTCCCCCTCCACTTT
- TRBJ2-7 - TRBV6-5 CASKVGISSYEQYF TGTGCCAGCAAGGTGGGGATCAGTTCCTACGAGCAGTACTTC
- TRBJ2-3 - TRBV30 CAWNRREPDTQYF TGTGCCTGGAATCGACGGGAGCCAGATACGCAGTATTTT
- TRBJ1-1 - TRBV7-2 CASSLGSYTEAFF TGTGCCAGCAGCTTAGGATCTTACACTGAAGCTTTCTTT
- TRBJ1-4 TRBD1 TRBV4-1 CASSPLQGGGATNEKLFF TGCGCCAGCAGCCCTCTTCAGGGAGGGGGCGCAACTAATGAAAAACTGTTTTTT
- TRBJ2-1 - TRBV9 CASSPGGGYNEQFF TGTGCCAGCAGCCCAGGAGGGGGCTACAATGAGCAGTTCTTC
- TRBJ1-5 TRBD1 TRBV2 CASSDRRQGMGYSNQPQHF TGTGCCAGCAGTGACCGTCGACAGGGGATGGGGTATAGCAATCAGCCCCAGCATTTT
- TRBJ2-6 - TRBV11-3 CASSLGGGNGANVLTF TGTGCCAGCAGCTTAGGAGGGGGGAATGGGGCCAACGTCCTGACTTTC
- TRBJ2-3 TRBD1 TRBV29-1 CSARTGGADTQYF TGCAGCGCCCGGACAGGGGGGGCAGATACGCAGTATTTT
- TRBJ1-4 - TRBV5-5 CASSLRGRESEKLFF TGTGCCAGCAGCTTGCGGGGGAGGGAAAGTGAAAAACTGTTTTTT
- TRBJ2-7 - TRBV19 CASSNPGATSYEQYF TGTGCCAGTAGTAACCCGGGGGCGACTTCCTACGAGCAGTACTTC
- TRBJ2-7 - TRBV24-1 CATSDSGGGYEQYF TGTGCCACCAGTGATTCCGGAGGGGGCTACGAGCAGTACTTC
- TRBJ2-5 TRBD2 TRBV7-2 CASSPYSGSSQETQYF TGTGCCAGCAGCCCCTATAGCGGGTCGAGCCAAGAGACCCAGTACTTC
once TRBJ2-3 TRBD1 TRBV7-2 CASSLERDRAQYF TGTGCCAGCAGCTTAGAGAGGGACAGAGCGCAGTATTTT
- TRBJ2-5 TRBD1 TRBV18 CASSPTTGSETQYF TGTGCCAGCTCACCCACGACAGGGAGCGAGACCCAGTACTTC
- TRBJ2-1 TRBD1 TRBV28 CASGTGSNEQFF TGTGCCAGCGGGACAGGGAGTAATGAGCAGTTCTTC
- TRBJ2-7 - TRBV5-1 CASSLGAYTYEQYF TGCGCCAGCAGCTTGGGAGCCTACACCTACGAGCAGTACTTC
- TRBJ2-3 - TRBV28 CASTESTDTQYF TGTGCCAGCACCGAGAGCACAGATACGCAGTATTTT
- TRBJ1-2 - TRBV7-9 CASSLRVTEAFTF TGTGCCAGCAGCTTACGGGTGACTGAAGCTTTCACCTTC
- TRBJ2-2 TRBD1 TRBV11-3 CASSTDRALGSGELFF TGTGCCAGCAGCACCGACAGGGCTTTAGGCTCCGGGGAGCTGTTTTTT
- TRBJ2-5 TRBD2 TRBV6-2/TRBV6-3 CASSLGASGRGDQETQYF TGTGCCAGCAGTTTAGGGGCTAGCGGGAGAGGGGACCAAGAGACCCAGTACTTC
- TRBJ2-7 - TRBV2 CASSGDRPYEQYF TGTGCCAGCAGTGGTGACAGGCCCTACGAGCAGTACTTC
once TRBJ1-3 TRBD1 TRBV7-9 CASSPQGGSNTIYF TGTGCCAGCAGCCCACAGGGGGGGTCTAACACCATATATTTT
- TRBJ1-1 TRBD1 TRBV7-2 CASSSGQGLVGGTEAFF TGTGCCAGCAGCTCGGGACAGGGATTGGTAGGTGGCACTGAAGCTTTCTTT
- TRBJ2-7 - TRBV5-4 CASRYQTGEGYEQYF TGTGCCAGCAGATATCAAACAGGGGAGGGGTACGAGCAGTACTTC
- TRBJ2-3 TRBD1 TRBV5-1 CATGDSLSTDTQYF TGCGCCACCGGGGACAGCCTAAGCACAGATACGCAGTATTTT
once TRBJ2-7 - TRBV27 CASSLVWGSSYEQYF TGTGCCAGCAGTCTGGTTTGGGGGAGTAGCTACGAGCAGTACTTC
- TRBJ2-7 TRBD1 TRBV27 CASSSSGQGHEQYF TGTGCCAGCAGTTCTTCAGGACAGGGACACGAGCAGTACTTC